This TCR beta chain was sequenced in a study of identical twins. Study findings and constraints: Within cord blood, abundant beta clonotypes carried fewer insertions, but memory repertoires showed no such trend. Part of the zero-insertion signal could reflect confounding by invariant MAIT and iNKT cells.

The authors used template switching to add a universal primer site and gave cDNA unique molecular identifiers. From the 5' RACE reads, TCRdb called clonotypes with MiXCR, one entry per CDR3 protein. Among around 160,000 distinct CDR3 sequences, approximately 4% were seen once, and the ten largest hold more than 6.5%. This clonotype was counted at least ten times. Antigen specificity is unknown. Germline V CDR1 and CDR2: DFQATT, SNEGSKA (reference sequence). This CDR3 has 13 amino acids. V shed 0 bases and J shed 8 bases, with 11 bases lying between them. The sequence was obtained from a man between 18 and 35 years old in good health. V and J are TRBV20-1 and TRBJ2-1; tentatively, D is TRBD2 (5 bases). Source material: memory T cells sorted from blood. CDR3 bases: TGCAGTGCTAGAGATGCCACTAGTTATGAGCAGTTCTTC. Residues: CSARDATSYEQFF.